Following are 8 T cell receptor beta chains from one sample sequenced in a study of CXCR3-negative and CXCR3-positive naive CD8 T cells. The libraries of TRB cDNA were prepared using 5' RACE with UMI labels. TCRdb reprocessed the 5' RACE reads, keeping one entry per CDR3 protein, no DNA. The table gives approximately 90,000 distinct CDR3 sequences; the top ten clones make up around 0.51% of it. Regarding the study as a whole: TRB CDR3s were more hydrophobic in CXCR3-positive than in CXCR3-negative naive cells.

Their antigen targets remain unknown. Source material: naive CXCR3+ CD8+ T cells from blood. The subset here: CD45RO-CCR7+CD27+CD95- naive CD8+ T cells expressing CXCR3 (TNR3+). All receptors derive from a human donor in good health. Some clones in this sample may be carry-over from other donors' samples.

The rearrangement joins TRBV18 to TRBJ1-5; TCRdb outputs TRBD1, but without DNA this stays unchecked. The length of the CDR3 is 15 residues. Germline loops: CDR1 KGHSH, CDR2 LQKENI. CDR3 in amino acids: CASSPDRGGNQPQHF.

CDR3 region: CASSLEVGSNQPQHF. The V call is TRBV12-3 or TRBV12-4, the J call TRBJ1-5. This CDR3 spans 15 amino acids.

This sequence joins TRBV20-1 and TRBJ1-2; TCRdb designates TRBD1, a call that cannot be tested without DNA. The length of the CDR3 is 11 residues. Germline CDR1 reads DFQATT; CDR2 reads SNEGSKA (reference sequence). CDR3: CSARAGTAPPF.

The chain recombines TRBV28 with TRBJ2-3; without DNA, the TCRdb call of TRBD1 cannot be checked. The CDR3 is 16 residues long. Germline loops: CDR1 MDHEN, CDR2 SYDVKM. CDR3 amino acids: CASTYLGGISTDTQYF.

V and J are TRBV6-2 or TRBV6-3 and TRBJ2-3; TCRdb indicates TRBD1, and absent DNA this call remains unverified. The CDR3 is 12 amino acids. Germline assignment: CDR1 MNHEY and CDR2 SVGEGT. The CDR3 loop is CASSSGADTQYF.

The chain recombines TRBV29-1 with TRBJ1-1; TCRdb's D call of TRBD1 is untestable without DNA. The CDR3 sequence is 12 residues long. Germline V gives CDR1 SQVTM, CDR2 ANQGSEA. CDR3 loop: CSVEGGSVEAFF. The full variable domain, completed using reference TRBV29-1 and TRBJ1-1, is SAVISQKPSRDICQRGTSLTIQCQVDSQVTMMFWYRQQPGQSLTLIATANQGSEATYESGFVIDKFPISRPNLTFSTLTVSNMSPEDSSIYLCSVEGGSVEAFFGQGTRLTVV.

This rearrangement joins TRBV28 to TRBJ1-3; the D call of TRBD1 rests on TCRdb alone, since no DNA is present to check it. The germline CDR1 and CDR2 sequences are MDHEN and SYDVKM. This CDR3 comprises 14 residues. The CDR3 loop reads CASTLGGTGNTIYF. Based on the CDR3 plus reference TRBV28 and TRBJ1-3, the full variable domain is DVKVTQSSRYLVKRTGEKVFLECVQDMDHENMFWYRQDPGLGLRLIYFSYDVKMKEKGDIPEGYSVSREKKERFSLILESASTNQTSMYLCASTLGGTGNTIYFGEGSWLTVV.

The chain uses TRBV6-2 or TRBV6-3 and TRBJ2-7; absent DNA, TCRdb's TRBD1 call cannot be checked. This CDR3 is 14 amino acids long. Germline V gene lookup returns CDR1 MNHEY and CDR2 SVGEGT. The CDR3 loop reads CASSYPTGSYEQYF.